The source of this T cell receptor beta chain is a study of CD8+CD57+ T cells in acquired aplastic anemia. Looking at the study overall: DNA recovered from sorted CD4+ and CD8+ cells had a mean of approximately 3.5 ug.

Patients sequenced had flow cytometry evidence of CD8+CD57+ cell expansion. The J segment lost 1 base and the V segment lost 3 bases, leaving 6 bases of the junction unmatched. This CDR3 is built from 17 residues. Looked up from germline, CDR1 is SGHTA and CDR2 is FQGNSA. Genomic DNA constituted the template upon which TCR beta VDJ and CDR3 profiling was performed. In TCRdb, the reads were re-called with MiXCR into one record per CDR3 protein. The repertoire holds approximately 190,000 distinct CDR3 sequences, with 40% to 50% as singletons. V and J are TRBV7-2 and TRBJ2-7, with TRBD2 matching over 13 bases. The sequencing sample was made of sorted CD4+, CD8+, or CD8+CD57+ T cells (not recorded which) from PBMCs. The receptor's source is a human donor with aplastic anemia. The CDR3 sequence: CASSLDGLAGESYEQYF. The DNA of the CDR3 is TGTGCCAGCAGCTTGGACGGACTAGCGGGAGAGTCCTACGAGCAGTACTTC.